The 8 T cell receptor beta chains presented below share a single source sample, sequenced in a study of CD8+CD57+ T cells in acquired aplastic anemia. Both TCR beta VDJ combination and CDR3 sequence profiling were carried out. Genomic DNA was the template for this profiling. Via MiXCR, TCRdb re-called the reads, giving one row per CDR3 protein. The repertoire holds about 160,000 distinct CDR3 sequences, with more than 45% as singletons. CD8+CD57+ cell expansion, shown by flow cytometry, had occurred in the patients selected for sequencing. The sequenced material came from sorted CD4+, CD8+, or CD8+CD57+ T cells (not recorded which) from PBMCs. The receptors originated from a human donor with aplastic anemia.

The J gene is TRBJ1-2, the V gene TRBV24-1; D call uncertain. V was pared by 5 bases and J by 8 bases, with 14 bases between. In germline, CDR1 is KGHDR, CDR2 SFDVKD. The CDR3 runs 13 residues. CDR3 coding DNA: TGTGCCACCAGTGGCCAATCGGCGCAGGGCTACACCTTC. This translates into CATSGQSAQGYTF.

In regard to this clonotype: Since a much larger clone is just one base distant, this may be a read error. The chain uses TRBV5-1 and TRBJ2-1, with 9 bases matching TRBD2. In germline, CDR1 is SGHRS, CDR2 YFSETQ. The CDR3 is 17 amino acids. CDR3 amino acids: CASSLWPAGGPRNGQFF. The CDR3 nucleotides read TGCGCCAGCAGCTTGTGGCCCGCGGGGGGGCCGAGGAATGGGCAGTTCTTC.

The chain links TRBV20-1 to TRBJ2-2; TRBD1 matches at 10 bases. Germline loops: CDR1 DFQATT, CDR2 SNEGSKA (reference sequence). CDR3 length: 16 amino acids. Losses at the gene ends were 0 bases for V and 3 bases for J; bases not matched to a gene: 4. CDR3 sequence: CSARDPGTGDTGELFF. DNA for the CDR3: TGCAGTGCTAGAGATCCCGGGACAGGGGACACCGGGGAGCTGTTTTTT.

This clonotype showed up many times. The chain recombines TRBV11-2 with TRBJ2-4, with D perhaps matching TRBD2 (6 bases). This CDR3 contains 15 residues. The V and J ends lost 0 bases and 9 bases respectively, with 15 bases between them. The germline V gene has CDR1 SGHAT and CDR2 FQNNGV. The CDR3 region has the DNA TGTGCCAGCAGCTTAGAGGGGACTTCTGGCGGCATTCAGTACTTC. Translation: CASSLEGTSGGIQYF.

This clonotype was picked up a small number of times. The CDR3 bases are TGTGCCACCGGAGGATATAGCAATCAGCCCCAGCATTTT. As protein: CATGGYSNQPQHF. The chain combines TRBV7-9 with TRBJ1-5; D is ambiguous. The CDR3 length is 13 residues. The germline gives CDR1 SEHNR, CDR2 FQNEAQ (reference sequence). V lost 10 bases and J 0 bases, leaving 10 bases between the germline ends.

This clonotype was counted at least ten times. V and J are TRBV7-9 and TRBJ2-5; weak D call: TRBD2 (5 bases). Germline CDR1 and CDR2: SEHNR and FQNEAQ (reference sequence). The ends were cut back, 10 bases at V and 0 bases at J, with 21 bases in the middle. The CDR3 totals 16 residues. The CDR3 sequence: CATRGLSRDNQETQYF. DNA for the CDR3: TGTGCCACCAGAGGGTTAAGCCGGGATAACCAAGAGACCCAGTACTTC.

The J gene is TRBJ1-1, the V gene TRBV7-2; D gene ambiguous. The J call could be wrong; TRBJ2-2 is a better fit for the DNA end. CDR3 length: 15 residues. Germline V gene lookup returns CDR1 SGHTA and CDR2 FQGNSA. The CDR3 coding sequence is TGTGCCAGCAGCTTACGCGCCGCGAACACCGGGGAGCTGTTTTTT. Translation gives CASSLRAANTGELFF.

This clonotype was recorded only once. The V and J genes are TRBV20-1 and TRBJ1-1; perhaps TRBD1 as D (5 bases). Germline lookup yields CDR1 DFQATT and CDR2 SNEGSKA (reference sequence). The CDR3 covers 15 residues. The V and J ends lost 3 bases and 1 base respectively, with 15 bases between them. For the CDR3, the DNA is TGCAGTGCTAGTCGACAGCAAGTCGCGAACACTGAAGCTTTCTTT. Its protein is CSASRQQVANTEAFF.